A selection of T cell receptor beta chains follows, all from one sample in a study of T cell responses to AZD1222 COVID-19 vaccine. Assay used: immunoSEQ multiplex PCR; TCRdb lists only in-frame clones, some missing. This table holds 85,000 to 100,000 clones, around 86% found once. The source material was peripheral blood, sampled on day 0 of AZD1222 vaccination. The receptors here all came from an adult in good health. CDR3s include the opening cysteine and the closing phenylalanine or tryptophan. Each record gives: CDR3 length, J gene, V gene, D gene, clone size, CDR3 DNA, CDR3 protein. D genes are given only for firm matches. Where a row states a size, it is once, few, many or the class of an expanded clone; other rows omit it.

cdr3_length: 12; j_call: TRBJ1-2; v_call: TRBV7-9; d_call: -; clone_size: -; cdr3_nt: TGTGCCAGCAGCCACAACCTTTATGACTACACCTTC; cdr3_aa: CASSHNLYDYTF
cdr3_length: 17; j_call: TRBJ1-5; v_call: TRBV4-1; d_call: -; clone_size: once; cdr3_nt: TGCGCCAGCAGCCAAGAAGTGACATCCTATAGCAATCAGCCCCAGCATTTT; cdr3_aa: CASSQEVTSYSNQPQHF
cdr3_length: 15; j_call: TRBJ1-2; v_call: TRBV6-6; d_call: TRBD1; clone_size: -; cdr3_nt: TGTGCCAGCAGCCCCGGGACAGAGGTCGGCTATGGCTACACCTTC; cdr3_aa: CASSPGTEVGYGYTF
cdr3_length: 17; j_call: TRBJ1-5; v_call: TRBV19; d_call: -; clone_size: -; cdr3_nt: TGTGCCAGGGTTTACCCACTGACAGCTAACCCGAGGCAGCCCCAGCATTTT; cdr3_aa: CARVYPLTANPRQPQHF
cdr3_length: 15; j_call: TRBJ1-5; v_call: TRBV10-1; d_call: TRBD1; clone_size: -; cdr3_nt: TGCGCCAGCAGTGAGGGGACAGGGGGGAAGGAGCCCCAGCATTTT; cdr3_aa: CASSEGTGGKEPQHF
cdr3_length: 15; j_call: TRBJ2-7; v_call: TRBV7-3; d_call: TRBD2; clone_size: -; cdr3_nt: TGTGCCAGCAGCCAAAGCGGGAGTCCCCACTACGAGCAGTACTTC; cdr3_aa: CASSQSGSPHYEQYF
cdr3_length: 15; j_call: TRBJ2-5; v_call: TRBV15; d_call: -; clone_size: -; cdr3_nt: TGTGCCACCAGCAGCCTCGGGGGCCCCAGGGAGACCCAGTACTTC; cdr3_aa: CATSSLGGPRETQYF
cdr3_length: 18; j_call: TRBJ2-5; v_call: TRBV4-1; d_call: TRBD2; clone_size: -; cdr3_nt: TGCGCCAGCAGCCAAGATTGGGGGAGCGTAGCGGGTCTAGAGACCCAGTACTTC; cdr3_aa: CASSQDWGSVAGLETQYF
cdr3_length: 15; j_call: TRBJ2-7; v_call: TRBV6-5; d_call: -; clone_size: -; cdr3_nt: TGTGCCAGCAGTTCCCCTTCCAGGGGTGCCTACGAGCAGTACTTC; cdr3_aa: CASSSPSRGAYEQYF
cdr3_length: 13; j_call: TRBJ1-1; v_call: TRBV5-1; d_call: -; clone_size: -; cdr3_nt: TGCGCCAGCAGCCTAGGGTCGAACACTGAAGCTTTCTTT; cdr3_aa: CASSLGSNTEAFF
cdr3_length: 15; j_call: TRBJ2-1; v_call: TRBV5-6; d_call: TRBD2; clone_size: -; cdr3_nt: TGTGCCAGCAGCTTGGCGGCTAGCGGGTACAATGAGCAGTTCTTC; cdr3_aa: CASSLAASGYNEQFF
cdr3_length: 13; j_call: TRBJ1-1; v_call: TRBV20-1; d_call: -; clone_size: -; cdr3_nt: TGCAGTGCTAGTGCAGGGTTTAACACTGAAGCTTTCTTT; cdr3_aa: CSASAGFNTEAFF
cdr3_length: 12; j_call: TRBJ2-7; v_call: TRBV29-1; d_call: -; clone_size: -; cdr3_nt: TGCAGCGTTGAAAGCGGGTCCTACGAGCAGTACTTC; cdr3_aa: CSVESGSYEQYF
cdr3_length: 13; j_call: TRBJ2-2; v_call: TRBV7-9; d_call: -; clone_size: -; cdr3_nt: TGTGCCAGCAGCCCCAGGAGCACCGGGGAGCTGTTTTTT; cdr3_aa: CASSPRSTGELFF
cdr3_length: 14; j_call: TRBJ2-3; v_call: TRBV6-2/TRBV6-3; d_call: -; clone_size: -; cdr3_nt: TGTGCCAGCAGTTACTGGGAGGACCCAGATACGCAGTATTTT; cdr3_aa: CASSYWEDPDTQYF
cdr3_length: 13; j_call: TRBJ1-3; v_call: TRBV7-9; d_call: -; clone_size: -; cdr3_nt: TGTGCCAGCAGCTTCGACACCTCAAACACCATATATTTT; cdr3_aa: CASSFDTSNTIYF
cdr3_length: 15; j_call: TRBJ2-2; v_call: TRBV5-1; d_call: TRBD2; clone_size: once; cdr3_nt: TGCGCCAGCAGCTTCAGCGGGACCAACACCGGGGAGCTGTTTTTT; cdr3_aa: CASSFSGTNTGELFF
cdr3_length: 14; j_call: TRBJ2-2; v_call: TRBV30; d_call: -; clone_size: -; cdr3_nt: TGTGCCTGGAGTAGGAGACTCCCTCCCGGGGAGCTGTTTTTT; cdr3_aa: CAWSRRLPPGELFF
cdr3_length: 14; j_call: TRBJ2-7; v_call: TRBV7-2; d_call: -; clone_size: -; cdr3_nt: TGTGCCAGCAGCTTAGGTAGCGGAAACTACGAGCAGTACTTC; cdr3_aa: CASSLGSGNYEQYF
cdr3_length: 14; j_call: TRBJ1-1; v_call: TRBV29-1; d_call: -; clone_size: -; cdr3_nt: TGCAGCTCCAGATGGGGGGGAAAGGACACTGAAGCTTTCTTT; cdr3_aa: CSSRWGGKDTEAFF
cdr3_length: 14; j_call: TRBJ1-5; v_call: TRBV11-2; d_call: -; clone_size: -; cdr3_nt: TGTGCCAGCAGCCCATTGGGGGGGAATCAGCCCCAGCATTTT; cdr3_aa: CASSPLGGNQPQHF
cdr3_length: 15; j_call: TRBJ1-1; v_call: TRBV5-1; d_call: -; clone_size: -; cdr3_nt: TGCGCCAGCAGCTTGGCGGGGGACCAGAACACTGAAGCTTTCTTT; cdr3_aa: CASSLAGDQNTEAFF
cdr3_length: 15; j_call: TRBJ1-1; v_call: TRBV6-5; d_call: TRBD1; clone_size: -; cdr3_nt: TGTGCCAGCCAACAGGGGGCGCTGGGTAACACTGAAGCTTTCTTT; cdr3_aa: CASQQGALGNTEAFF
cdr3_length: 16; j_call: TRBJ2-7; v_call: TRBV7-2; d_call: TRBD1; clone_size: -; cdr3_nt: TGTGCCAGCAGCCAATTAGGGACAGGGACCTACTACGAGCAGTACTTC; cdr3_aa: CASSQLGTGTYYEQYF
cdr3_length: 11; j_call: TRBJ2-7; v_call: TRBV20-1; d_call: -; clone_size: -; cdr3_nt: TGCAGTGCTAGGGGCGGTATCGAGCAGTACTTC; cdr3_aa: CSARGGIEQYF
cdr3_length: 16; j_call: TRBJ2-4; v_call: TRBV6-1; d_call: -; clone_size: -; cdr3_nt: TGTGCCAGCAGTGACGTAGGGTTTGGGGCCAAAAACATTCAGTACTTC; cdr3_aa: CASSDVGFGAKNIQYF
cdr3_length: 16; j_call: TRBJ2-4; v_call: TRBV3-1/TRBV3-2; d_call: TRBD1; clone_size: -; cdr3_nt: TGTGCCAGCAGCCGCCGACAGGGCGTAAAGGGGGACATTCAGTACTTC; cdr3_aa: CASSRRQGVKGDIQYF
cdr3_length: 13; j_call: TRBJ1-6; v_call: TRBV7-8; d_call: -; clone_size: -; cdr3_nt: TGTGCCAGCAGCTTAGGGGACCGTTCACCCCTCCACTTT; cdr3_aa: CASSLGDRSPLHF
cdr3_length: 13; j_call: TRBJ1-2; v_call: TRBV2; d_call: -; clone_size: -; cdr3_nt: TGTGCCAGCAGAGCCGGGAGCACCTATGGCTACACCTTC; cdr3_aa: CASRAGSTYGYTF
cdr3_length: 14; j_call: TRBJ2-5; v_call: TRBV7-2; d_call: TRBD2; clone_size: once; cdr3_nt: TGTGCCAGCAGCTCGCGGACTAGCGGGGGGACCCAGTACTTC; cdr3_aa: CASSSRTSGGTQYF
cdr3_length: 13; j_call: TRBJ2-7; v_call: TRBV10-2; d_call: TRBD1; clone_size: -; cdr3_nt: TGCGCCAGCAAGGACAGGAGCTCCTACGAGCAGTACTTC; cdr3_aa: CASKDRSSYEQYF
cdr3_length: 16; j_call: TRBJ1-1; v_call: TRBV15; d_call: -; clone_size: -; cdr3_nt: TGTGCCACCAGCAGAGATTTTGGGGCCTGGAACACTGAAGCTTTCTTT; cdr3_aa: CATSRDFGAWNTEAFF
cdr3_length: 15; j_call: TRBJ1-6; v_call: TRBV6-5; d_call: TRBD1; clone_size: -; cdr3_nt: TGTGCCAGCAGTATCCGGGACAGGGACAATTCACCCCTCCACTTT; cdr3_aa: CASSIRDRDNSPLHF
cdr3_length: 18; j_call: TRBJ2-3; v_call: TRBV23-1; d_call: TRBD2; clone_size: few; cdr3_nt: TGCGCCAGCAGTCAATCTATTGGGCGGGAGGGTAGCACAGATACGCAGTATTTT; cdr3_aa: CASSQSIGREGSTDTQYF
cdr3_length: 19; j_call: TRBJ2-1; v_call: TRBV21-1; d_call: -; clone_size: -; cdr3_nt: TGTGCCAGCAGCAAGACCGGGACTAGCGGATCAGAACCCTACAATGAGCAGTTCTTC; cdr3_aa: CASSKTGTSGSEPYNEQFF
cdr3_length: 13; j_call: TRBJ1-2; v_call: TRBV5-8; d_call: TRBD1; clone_size: -; cdr3_nt: TGTGCCAGCAGCCCGGACAGGGACTATGGCTACACCTTC; cdr3_aa: CASSPDRDYGYTF
cdr3_length: 17; j_call: TRBJ2-3; v_call: TRBV10-2; d_call: TRBD2; clone_size: once; cdr3_nt: TGCGCCAGCAGTGAGACTAGCGGGAGCTCAGGGGCAGATACGCAGTATTTT; cdr3_aa: CASSETSGSSGADTQYF
cdr3_length: 14; j_call: TRBJ1-1; v_call: TRBV5-1; d_call: TRBD1; clone_size: -; cdr3_nt: TGCGCCAGCAGCATCAGGACAGGGAACACTGAAGCTTTCTTT; cdr3_aa: CASSIRTGNTEAFF
cdr3_length: 15; j_call: TRBJ1-6; v_call: TRBV28; d_call: TRBD1; clone_size: -; cdr3_nt: TGTGCCAGCAGTCCCCGGACAGGGTGGAATTCACCCCTCCACTTT; cdr3_aa: CASSPRTGWNSPLHF
cdr3_length: 15; j_call: TRBJ1-1; v_call: TRBV5-1; d_call: -; clone_size: -; cdr3_nt: TGCGCCAGCAGCTATCGGGACTCCCGGGCTACTGAAGCTTTCTTT; cdr3_aa: CASSYRDSRATEAFF
cdr3_length: 15; j_call: TRBJ2-3; v_call: TRBV7-6; d_call: TRBD2; clone_size: -; cdr3_nt: TGTGCCAGCAGCCCCTTAGCGGGACCCACAGATACGCAGTATTTT; cdr3_aa: CASSPLAGPTDTQYF
cdr3_length: 16; j_call: TRBJ2-1; v_call: TRBV7-9; d_call: TRBD2; clone_size: -; cdr3_nt: TGTGCCAGCAGCTTAGATTCTAGCGGGAGCTACAATGAGCAGTTCTTC; cdr3_aa: CASSLDSSGSYNEQFF
cdr3_length: 15; j_call: TRBJ1-2; v_call: TRBV3-1/TRBV3-2; d_call: TRBD1; clone_size: -; cdr3_nt: TGTGCCAGCAGCCAGGGGGGAACAGGGGCCCGGGGCTACACCTTC; cdr3_aa: CASSQGGTGARGYTF
cdr3_length: 15; j_call: TRBJ1-1; v_call: TRBV28; d_call: TRBD1; clone_size: -; cdr3_nt: TGTGCCAGCAGTTTATGGACAGGGGTGAACACTGAAGCTTTCTTT; cdr3_aa: CASSLWTGVNTEAFF
cdr3_length: 16; j_call: TRBJ2-1; v_call: TRBV9; d_call: TRBD2; clone_size: -; cdr3_nt: TGTGCCAGCAGCGCCCGACTAGCGGGGGCCTACAATGAGCAGTTCTTC; cdr3_aa: CASSARLAGAYNEQFF
cdr3_length: 13; j_call: TRBJ1-2; v_call: TRBV19; d_call: TRBD1; clone_size: -; cdr3_nt: TGTGCCAGTAGTTCCAGGGGGCGCGATGGCTACACCTTC; cdr3_aa: CASSSRGRDGYTF
cdr3_length: 17; j_call: TRBJ2-6; v_call: TRBV28; d_call: -; clone_size: -; cdr3_nt: TGTGCCAGCAGCTCGGGTCTCACCCACACTGGGGCCAACGTCCTGACTTTC; cdr3_aa: CASSSGLTHTGANVLTF